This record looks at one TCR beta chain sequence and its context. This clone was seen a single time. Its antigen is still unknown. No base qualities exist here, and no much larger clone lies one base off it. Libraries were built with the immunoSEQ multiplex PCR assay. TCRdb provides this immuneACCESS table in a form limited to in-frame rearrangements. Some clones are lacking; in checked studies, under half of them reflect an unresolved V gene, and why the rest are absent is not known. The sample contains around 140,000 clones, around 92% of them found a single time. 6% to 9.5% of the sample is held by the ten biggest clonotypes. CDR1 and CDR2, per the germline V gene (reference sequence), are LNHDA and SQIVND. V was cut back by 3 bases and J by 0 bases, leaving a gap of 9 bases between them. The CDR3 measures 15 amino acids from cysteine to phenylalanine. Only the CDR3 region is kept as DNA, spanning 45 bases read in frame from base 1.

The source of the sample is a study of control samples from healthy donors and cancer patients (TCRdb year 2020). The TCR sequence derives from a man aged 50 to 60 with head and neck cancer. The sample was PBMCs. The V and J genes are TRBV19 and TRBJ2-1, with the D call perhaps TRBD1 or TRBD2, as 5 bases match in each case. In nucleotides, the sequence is TGTGCCAGTAGTATGTCAGGGAGCTCCTACAATGAGCAGTTCTTC. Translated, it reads CASSMSGSSYNEQFF.